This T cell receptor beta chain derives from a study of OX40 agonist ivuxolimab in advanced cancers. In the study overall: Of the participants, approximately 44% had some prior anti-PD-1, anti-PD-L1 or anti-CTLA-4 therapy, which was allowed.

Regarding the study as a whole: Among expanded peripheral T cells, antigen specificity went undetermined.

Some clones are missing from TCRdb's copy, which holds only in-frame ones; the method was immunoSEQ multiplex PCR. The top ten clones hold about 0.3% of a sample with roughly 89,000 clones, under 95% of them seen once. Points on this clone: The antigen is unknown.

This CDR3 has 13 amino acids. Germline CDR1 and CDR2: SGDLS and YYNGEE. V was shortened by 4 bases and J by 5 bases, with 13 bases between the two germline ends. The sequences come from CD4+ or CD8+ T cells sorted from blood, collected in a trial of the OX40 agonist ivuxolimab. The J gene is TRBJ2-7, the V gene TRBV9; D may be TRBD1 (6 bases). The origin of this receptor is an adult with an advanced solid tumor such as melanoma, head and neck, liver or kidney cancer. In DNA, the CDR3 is TGTGCCAGCAGCCCCCGCCCAGGGGACGAGCAGTACTTC. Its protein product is CASSPRPGDEQYF. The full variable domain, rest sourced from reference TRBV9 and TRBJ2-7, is DSGVTQTPKHLITATGQRVTLRCSPRSGDLSVYWYQQSLDQGLQFLIQYYNGEERAKGNILERFSAQQFPDLHSELNLSSLELGDSALYFCASSPRPGDEQYFGPGTRLTVT.